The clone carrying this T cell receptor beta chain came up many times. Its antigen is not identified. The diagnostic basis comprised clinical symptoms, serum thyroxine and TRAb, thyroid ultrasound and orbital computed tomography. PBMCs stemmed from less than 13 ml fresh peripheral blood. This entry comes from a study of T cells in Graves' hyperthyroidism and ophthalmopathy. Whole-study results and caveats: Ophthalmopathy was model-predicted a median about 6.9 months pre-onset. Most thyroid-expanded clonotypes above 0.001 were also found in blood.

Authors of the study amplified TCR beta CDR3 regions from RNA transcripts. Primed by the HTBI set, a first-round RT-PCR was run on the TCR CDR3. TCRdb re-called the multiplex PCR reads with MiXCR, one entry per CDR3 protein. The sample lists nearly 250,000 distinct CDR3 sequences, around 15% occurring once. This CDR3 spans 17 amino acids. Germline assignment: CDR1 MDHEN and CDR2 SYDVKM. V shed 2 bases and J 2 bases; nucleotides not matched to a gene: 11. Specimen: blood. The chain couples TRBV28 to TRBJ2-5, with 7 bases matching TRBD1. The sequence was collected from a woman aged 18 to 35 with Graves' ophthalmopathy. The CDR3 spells CASSLRHGTEFQETQYF. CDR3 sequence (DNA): TGTGCCAGCAGTTTACGTCACGGGACAGAATTTCAAGAGACCCAGTACTTC.